These 18 T cell receptor beta chains share one sample of origin, sequenced in a study of cytomegalovirus exposure and HLA in healthy donors. Primers included in the PCR were 60 Vbeta and 13 Jbeta primers. Some clones are missing from TCRdb's copy, which holds only in-frame ones; the method was immunoSEQ multiplex PCR. Here the sample spans some 130,000 clones, about 82% being singletons. Material for sequencing was PBMCs. The source of these receptors is a boy aged 5-17 years in good health and CMV-seronegative.

The chain employs TRBV5-4 and TRBJ2-6, with 11 bases matching TRBD2. V trimming: 2 bases; J trimming: 3 bases; junction bases outside the gene matches: 7. Looked up from germline, CDR1 is SGHNT and CDR2 is YYREEE (reference sequence). The length of the CDR3 is 18 residues. The CDR3 nucleotides are TGTGCCAGCAGCTTTTCCCTAGCGGGAGGAGGTGGGGCCAACGTCCTGACTTTC. As protein: CASSFSLAGGGGANVLTF.

The rearrangement links TRBV2 to TRBJ2-3; D gene unclear. This CDR3 comprises 11 residues. CDR1 is SNHLY, CDR2 FYNNEI, per germline. Trimming left V 7 bases short and J 6 bases short, with 8 bases between. For the CDR3, the DNA is TGTGCCAGCATTGAGTCGGATACGCAGTATTTT. This codes for CASIESDTQYF.

The chain combines TRBV6-6 with TRBJ2-1, with 10 bases aligning to TRBD1. V lost 5 bases and J lost 7; bases outside the gene matches: 5. Looked up from germline, CDR1 is MNHNY and CDR2 is SVGAGI (reference sequence). This CDR3 comprises 14 residues. DNA for the CDR3: TGTGCCAGCAGTCAAGACAGGGGGCGAAATGAGCAGTTCTTC. Translating gives CASSQDRGRNEQFF.

The chain carries TRBV29-1 and TRBJ2-3; D remains unclear. The CDR3 has 10 residues. Germline CDR1 reads SQVTM; CDR2 reads ANQGSEA. V was clipped by 7 bases and J by 2 bases, with 4 bases between them. The CDR3 DNA sequence: TGCAGCGCCTTCACAGATACGCAGTATTTT. As protein: CSAFTDTQYF.

The rearrangement uses TRBV7-2 and TRBJ1-4; D possibly corresponds to TRBD1 (6 bases). This CDR3 contains 15 residues. The V gene lost 2 bases and the J gene lost 5 bases, with 12 bases spanning the gap. Germline V gene sequence: CDR1 SGHTA, CDR2 FQGNSA. The CDR3: CASSLSRQGNEKLFF. The CDR3 coding sequence is TGTGCCAGCAGCTTATCAAGGCAGGGGAATGAAAAACTGTTTTTT.

CDR3 residues: CAWSGTSNTEAFF. The CDR3 DNA reads TGTGCCTGGAGTGGGACTTCGAACACTGAAGCTTTCTTT. The chain uses TRBV30 and TRBJ1-1; D not resolved. V was pared by 1 base and J by 1 base, with 7 bases between. Per the germline V gene, CDR1 is GTSNPN and CDR2 is SVGIG (reference sequence). The CDR3 runs 13 residues. The variable domain in full, with the rest retrieved from reference TRBV30 and TRBJ1-1, is SQTIHQWPATLVQPVGSPLSLECTVEGTSNPNLYWYRQAAGRGLQLLFYSVGIGQISSEVPQNLSASRPQDRQFILSSKKLLLSDSGFYLCAWSGTSNTEAFFGQGTRLTVV.

This rearrangement joins TRBV13 to TRBJ2-1, with no clear D. The CDR3 consists of 12 residues. The V and J ends lost 5 bases and 1 base respectively, with 3 bases between them. Germline CDR1 PRHDT, CDR2 FYEKMQ (reference sequence). CDR3 in DNA: TGTGCCAGCAGCCTTTCCTACAATGAGCAGTTCTTC. Its protein product is CASSLSYNEQFF.

Concerning this clone itself: The junction departs from germline at one end; a sequencing error may be responsible. Other DNA sequences in this specimen translate into the identical CDR3. The J gene is TRBJ1-3, the V gene TRBV5-6, with D possibly matching TRBD1 (6 bases). The CDR3 sequence is 18 residues long. CDR1 SGHDT and CDR2 YYEEEE come from the germline V gene. The CDR3 sequence is CASSPGTLARPSGNTIYF. Written as DNA, the CDR3 is TGCGCCAGCAGCCCTGGGACACTCGCCAGACCCTCTGGAAACACCATATATTTT.

The rearrangement links TRBV2 to TRBJ1-4, with 9 bases fitting TRBD1. V was pared by 8 bases and J by 6 bases, with 7 bases of the junction left unmatched. Germline CDR1 and CDR2: SNHLY and FYNNEI. The CDR3 is made up of 14 amino acids. The CDR3 is CASQSRDRDEKLFF. CDR3 sequence (DNA): TGTGCCAGCCAAAGCCGGGACAGGGATGAAAAACTGTTTTTT.

The rearrangement joins TRBV7-8 to TRBJ2-7; a possible D gene is TRBD2 (5 bases). V lost 3 bases and J lost 0, with 9 bases in between. The CDR3 spans 14 residues. Germline V CDR1 and CDR2: SGHVS, FQNEAQ. This CDR3 is CASSFRGSSYEQYF. For the CDR3, the DNA is TGTGCCAGCAGCTTTCGAGGGAGCTCCTACGAGCAGTACTTC. Filled out from reference TRBV7-8 and TRBJ2-7, the complete variable domain reads GAGVSQSPRYKVAKRGQDVALRCDPISGHVSLFWYQQALGQGPEFLTYFQNEAQLDKSGLPSDRFFAERPEGSVSTLKIQRTQQEDSAVYLCASSFRGSSYEQYFGPGTRLTVT.

This rearrangement joins TRBV4-2 to TRBJ1-1; TRBD1 is a possible D gene (5 bases). The CDR3 loop spans 14 amino acids. The germline V gene encodes CDR1 LGHNA and CDR2 YNFKEQ. The V end was cut by 7 bases, the J end by 1 base, with 13 bases between. CDR3 sequence reads: CASTSDISNTEAFF. CDR3 DNA sequence: TGTGCCAGCACCTCGGACATATCGAACACTGAAGCTTTCTTT.

The V gene is TRBV4-1, the J gene TRBJ2-3; D not certain. CDR3 size: 14 residues. Germline values: CDR1 MGHRA, CDR2 YSYEKL. V gave up 4 bases and J gave up 5 bases, with 13 bases separating them. CDR3 residues: CASSPGSFLDTQYF. The CDR3 DNA is TGCGCCAGCAGCCCCGGTAGTTTTTTAGATACGCAGTATTTT.

The chain joins TRBV29-1 to TRBJ2-7; 7 positions agree with TRBD2. This CDR3 has 14 residues. Per germline, CDR1 SQVTM and CDR2 ANQGSEA. The V gene end was trimmed by 6 bases and the J gene end by 2 bases; junction bases not matched to a gene: 10. The CDR3 region has the DNA TGCAGCGTATACGGCCGGGAGGACCCCTACGAGCAGTACTTC. It specifies CSVYGREDPYEQYF.

The gene calls are TRBV30 and TRBJ2-7; tentative D call: TRBD2 (6 bases). CDR1 is GTSNPN, CDR2 SVGIG, per germline (reference sequence). There are 15 residues in the CDR3. The germline V and J ends were trimmed by 2 bases and 0 bases, with 14 bases remaining between them. The DNA for the CDR3 is TGTGCCTGGAGTTTCGCGGGACCCCGCTCCTACGAGCAGTACTTC. This encodes CAWSFAGPRSYEQYF.

This clone was found a few times. V is TRBV14 and J is TRBJ2-7; D not resolved. This CDR3 comprises 11 residues. Germline V gene data show CDR1 as SGHDN and CDR2 as FVKESK. V dropped 4 bases and J dropped 6 bases, with 7 bases sitting between them. The CDR3 loop reads CASSLGAEQYF. CDR3 DNA sequence: TGTGCCAGCAGCCTTGGAGCCGAGCAGTACTTC.

The V call is TRBV2, the J call TRBJ2-7; 9 bases map to TRBD1. Germline CDR1 and CDR2: SNHLY and FYNNEI. V dropped 6 bases and J dropped 1; count of bases not matched to a gene: 4. This CDR3 spans 14 amino acids. CDR3 amino acids: CASRTGGGSYEQYF. CDR3 nucleotides: TGTGCCAGCAGAACAGGGGGCGGGTCCTACGAGCAGTACTTC.

The V and J genes are TRBV11-3 and TRBJ1-2, with D hard to call. Germline loops: CDR1 SGHNT, CDR2 YENEEA. There are 13 residues in the CDR3. Trimming shortened V by 5 bases and J by 2 bases, and 9 bases separated the two germline ends. The CDR3 DNA reads TGTGCCAGCAGCCATTCGGAGAACTATGGCTACACCTTC. Translating it yields CASSHSENYGYTF.

The chain couples TRBV4-1 to TRBJ2-1; a possible D gene is TRBD2 (6 bases). This CDR3 contains 15 residues. Trimming pared 4 bases from V and 7 bases from J, leaving 17 bases between. CDR1 is MGHRA and CDR2 is YSYEKL in the germline V gene. The DNA for the CDR3 is TGCGCCAGCAGCCCGACCGGGACTGGAGGGAATGAGCAGTTCTTC. Its protein product is CASSPTGTGGNEQFF.